The TCR beta chain described here comes from a study of shared clonotypes between healthy human individuals. Study-level information: Donors were two women and a few men aged 18 to 49.

As originally analysed: As immunoSEQ supplied junction-only sequences (without quality scores), filtering differed. Generated by immunoSEQ multiplex PCR, the TCRdb table keeps only in-frame clones and is missing some. V and J calls and clone size are given by that table; D and trimming were obtained from the DNA. Among millions of clones, approximately 90% were seen once, and the ten largest hold 0.11% to 0.15%. A CD45RA-negative memory subset and a CD45RA+ naive subset were separated from the CD4+ cells. This CDR3 contains 12 residues. The germline gives CDR1 WNHNN, CDR2 SYGVQD (reference sequence).

The sequence was obtained from a man between 18 and 35 years old in good health. The specimen sequenced was naive CD4+ T cells sorted from blood. Sample subset: CD45RA+ positively selected. The chain recombines TRBV10-1 with TRBJ2-1, with 10 bases lining up with TRBD2. As DNA, the CDR3 is TGCGACCCGGGACTAGCGACCAATGAGCAGTTCTTC. It encodes CDPGLATNEQFF.